Presented here are 23 T cell receptor beta chains from one specimen sequenced in a study of T-cell reconstitution after alpha-beta-depleted transplantation in children. Construction of the TCRbeta library involved unique molecular identifiers. TCRdb reanalysed the PCR reads using MiXCR and keeps one entry per CDR3 protein. The data contain about 640,000 distinct CDR3 sequences, approximately 12% of them seen just once; the ten biggest clones take up about 2.2%. Sequenced here: PBMCs, mostly from graft donor cells, sampled 360 days after TCRalphabeta/CD19-depleted stem cell transplant. These receptors were obtained from a male patient younger than 18 who had a stem cell transplant for acute myeloid leukemia, so the T cells may come from the graft donor.

This clonotype was observed once. The CDR3 bases are TGTGCCAGCCAGGGACTAGCGGGAGTCGCTGGGGCCAACGTCCTGACTTTC. Translated: CASQGLAGVAGANVLTF. V and J are TRBV28 and TRBJ2-6; 14 bases are shared with TRBD2. Germline V gene sequence: CDR1 MDHEN, CDR2 SYDVKM. The J segment lost 2 bases and the V segment lost 8 bases, leaving 5 bases of the junction unmatched. This CDR3 spans 17 amino acids.

The chain has TRBV4-1 and TRBJ2-3; D could derive from TRBD1 or TRBD2 (5 bases each). The germline V and J ends were trimmed by 4 bases and 3 bases, with 14 bases remaining between them. The length of the CDR3 is 15 residues. In germline, CDR1 is MGHRA, CDR2 YSYEKL. The CDR3 loop reads CASSRDPQRTDTQYF. The CDR3 bases are TGCGCCAGCAGCCGGGACCCCCAGAGGACAGATACGCAGTATTTT.

In this sample, this clonotype turned up a few times. The chain uses TRBV12-3 or TRBV12-4 and TRBJ2-7; D is possibly TRBD1 or TRBD2 (5 bases each). This CDR3 comprises 14 residues. The germline V and J ends were trimmed by 3 bases and 5 bases, with 14 bases remaining between them. This chain's CDR3 is CASSFYGAPHEQYF. CDR3 bases: TGTGCCAGCAGTTTTTACGGGGCCCCCCACGAGCAGTACTTC.

This clonotype has just a few counts. V usage is TRBV28 and J usage is TRBJ1-2, with 9 nucleotides matching TRBD1. The V gene end was trimmed by 0 bases and the J gene end by 1 base; junction bases not matched to a gene: 6. The CDR3 sequence is 17 residues long. CDR1 and CDR2 (germline): MDHEN, SYDVKM. This chain's CDR3 is CASSLWVQGAFNYGYTF. CDR3 DNA: TGTGCCAGCAGTTTATGGGTACAGGGGGCGTTTAACTATGGCTACACCTTC.

Only a few counts were recorded for this clonotype. The gene calls are TRBV3-1 and TRBJ2-2; 7 bases are shared with TRBD2. Germline V gene sequence: CDR1 LGHDT, CDR2 YNNKEL (reference sequence). The CDR3 totals 17 residues. With 1 base clipped from V and 1 base from J, the junction kept 6 bases outside the gene matches. The CDR3 DNA reads TGTGCCAGCAGCCAAGTCGGGCTAGCGGTGAACACCGGGGAGCTGTTTTTT. Translation: CASSQVGLAVNTGELFF.

In its sample, this clonotype was seen many times. The V gene is TRBV5-1, the J gene TRBJ2-5; D is ambiguous. Per germline, CDR1 SGHRS and CDR2 YFSETQ. Trimming shortened V by 0 bases and J by 5 bases, and 17 bases separated the two germline ends. CDR3 length: 16 residues. The CDR3 here is CASSLAGSAIDETQYF. In DNA, the CDR3 is TGCGCCAGCAGCTTGGCTGGCAGCGCGATTGATGAGACCCAGTACTTC.

V usage is TRBV9 and J usage is TRBJ2-1; D gene unclear. CDR3 length: 11 residues. V dropped 4 bases and J dropped 8 bases, with 7 bases sitting between them. The germline V gene encodes CDR1 SGDLS and CDR2 YYNGEE. CDR3 in amino acids: CASSRGYEQFF. The CDR3 nucleotides are TGTGCCAGCAGCCGTGGGTATGAGCAGTTCTTC.

The V gene is TRBV27, the J gene TRBJ2-3; 10 bases are a match to TRBD1. From germline, CDR1 is MNHEY and CDR2 SMNVEV (reference sequence). CDR3 length: 16 residues. V was pared by 6 bases and J by 5 bases, with 11 bases of the junction left unmatched. CDR3 amino acids: CASSGPGQGYGDTQYF. The CDR3 DNA reads as TGTGCCAGCAGCGGACCGGGACAGGGGTACGGAGATACGCAGTATTTT.

This chain uses TRBV6-2 or TRBV6-3 with TRBJ2-1; the match to TRBD2 covers 14 bases. Germline V gives CDR1 MNHEY, CDR2 SVGEGT. The CDR3 runs to 18 residues. With 6 bases clipped from V and 1 base from J, the junction kept 8 bases outside the gene matches. The CDR3 region has the DNA TGTGCCAGCAGGCTTGGGACTAGCGGGAGTACTTCCTACAATGAGCAGTTCTTC. This translates into CASRLGTSGSTSYNEQFF.

This clonotype occurred a few times. In nucleotides, the CDR3 is TGTGCCAGCAGCTTAGTGAGGGCAGACAGTCGATCTGGAAACACCATATATTTT. Its protein is CASSLVRADSRSGNTIYF. The V and J genes are TRBV11-2 and TRBJ1-3; a weak D match, TRBD1 (5 bases). Trimming shortened V by 1 base and J by 1 base, and 17 bases separated the two germline ends. The CDR3 sequence is 18 residues long. The germline V gene has CDR1 SGHAT and CDR2 FQNNGV.

Ten or more counts support this clonotype. The rearrangement joins TRBV7-2 to TRBJ2-5; D is unclear. V was cut by 3 bases and J by 2 bases, with 7 bases left in between. The V gene's germline CDR1 is SGHTA and CDR2 FQGNSA. The CDR3 is made up of 13 amino acids. The CDR3 nucleotides are TGTGCCAGCAGCTTTACCCCTCAAGAGACCCAGTACTTC. Its translation is CASSFTPQETQYF.

The chain has TRBV19 and TRBJ1-4; 7 nucleotides line up with TRBD1. Germline CDR1 is LNHDA and CDR2 is SQIVND (reference sequence). This CDR3 has 15 amino acids. The junction had 9 bases not matched to a gene; V was cut back by 5 bases and J by 6 bases. The CDR3 region has the DNA TGTGCCAGTAGTCAAATCCGGGACAGTGATGAAAAACTGTTTTTT. Translating it yields CASSQIRDSDEKLFF.

This clonotype occurred many times. The chain links TRBV28 to TRBJ2-7; 9 bases are shared with TRBD2. The CDR3 covers 15 residues. With 4 bases clipped from V and 7 bases from J, the junction kept 11 bases outside the gene matches. Germline V gene sequence: CDR1 MDHEN, CDR2 SYDVKM. The chain's CDR3 is CASSSGGGRAREQYF. The CDR3 DNA follows: TGTGCCAGCAGTTCGGGGGGCGGGAGGGCTCGGGAGCAGTACTTC.

This clonotype appeared a few times. The gene calls are TRBV19 and TRBJ1-1, with 8 positions matching TRBD1. Germline CDR1 reads LNHDA; CDR2 reads SQIVND (reference sequence). Trimming at V came to 7 bases and at J to 8 bases, leaving 6 bases not matched to a gene. The CDR3 runs to 12 residues. CDR3: CASTDRGKEAFF. CDR3 DNA sequence: TGTGCCAGTACTGACAGGGGTAAGGAAGCTTTCTTT.

In its sample, this clonotype was seen many times. The chain couples TRBV28 to TRBJ2-1; 10 bases map to TRBD2. Germline V CDR1 and CDR2: MDHEN, SYDVKM. This CDR3 is built from 18 residues. The V gene end was trimmed by 7 bases and the J gene end by 10 bases; junction bases not matched to a gene: 22. The CDR3 DNA sequence: TGTGCCAGCACCTCGCGGAGCGGGAGGGCCAATTCGAGAGGGGAGCAGTTCTTC. It yields the protein CASTSRSGRANSRGEQFF.

The CDR3 is CASSFADSNQPQHF. Here the CDR3 DNA reads TGTGCCAGCAGCTTTGCCGATAGCAATCAGCCCCAGCATTTT. V is TRBV5-6 and J is TRBJ1-5; no reliable D call. This CDR3 comprises 14 residues. Germline V gives CDR1 SGHDT, CDR2 YYEEEE. V lost 2 bases to trimming and J lost 0 bases, with 6 bases between them.

This chain joins TRBV29-1 and TRBJ2-1; 13 bases line up with TRBD2. V dropped 5 bases and J dropped 0; count of bases not matched to a gene: 1. CDR1 and CDR2 (germline): SQVTM, ANQGSEA. This CDR3 is 15 amino acids long. CDR3 region: CSVRLAGGSYNEQFF. The CDR3 nucleotides read TGCAGCGTTCGACTAGCGGGAGGCTCCTACAATGAGCAGTTCTTC.

The chain is built from TRBV27 and TRBJ2-3; D is possibly TRBD1 (7 bases). V was trimmed by 3 bases and J by 2 bases, leaving 18 bases between them. The CDR3 runs to 17 residues. Germline lookup yields CDR1 MNHEY and CDR2 SMNVEV (reference sequence). The CDR3 here is CASSFNPQGGPTDTQYF. The CDR3 region has the DNA TGTGCCAGCAGTTTCAACCCCCAGGGGGGCCCCACAGATACGCAGTATTTT.

V usage is TRBV12-3 or TRBV12-4 and J usage is TRBJ2-7; D might be TRBD2 (5 bases). The V end was cut by 1 base, the J end by 8 bases, with 15 bases between. There are 14 residues in the CDR3. CDR3 DNA sequence: TGTGCCAGCAGTTTAGGTCGGGATGGAAGAAAGCAGTACTTC. As protein: CASSLGRDGRKQYF.

This clonotype was seen at least ten times. The chain is built from TRBV15 and TRBJ2-7, with 8 bases lining up with TRBD1. Germline CDR1 reads LNHNV; CDR2 reads YYDKDF (reference sequence). The V segment lost 0 bases and the J segment 5 bases; nucleotides outside the gene matches: 3. The CDR3 contains 14 residues. The DNA of the CDR3 is TGTGCCACCAGCAGAGACAGGGGGCCCCACGAGCAGTACTTC. Protein product: CATSRDRGPHEQYF.

There are many counts of this clonotype. The chain recombines TRBV5-1 with TRBJ2-1; D not certain. Per the germline V gene, CDR1 is SGHRS and CDR2 is YFSETQ. V gave up 5 bases and J gave up 2 bases, with 11 bases separating them. The CDR3 spans 14 residues. The CDR3, as DNA: TGCGCCAGCAGGTTAAGCGCGGCCTACAATGAGCAGTTCTTC. This sequence encodes CASRLSAAYNEQFF.

This clonotype showed up many times. The V gene is TRBV7-9, the J gene TRBJ1-5; D not certain. CDR3 length: 15 residues. Per the germline V gene, CDR1 is SEHNR and CDR2 is FQNEAQ (reference sequence). The germline V and J ends were trimmed by 1 base and 4 bases, with 11 bases remaining between them. The CDR3 loop reads CASSLDSLVNQPQHF. In DNA form, the CDR3 reads TGTGCCAGCAGCTTAGATTCTTTGGTTAATCAGCCCCAGCATTTT.

In this sample, this clonotype turned up a few times. CDR3 bases: TGTGCCAGCAGTTTAGGACAGGGGTATGGTTCACCCCTCCACTTT. Its translation: CASSLGQGYGSPLHF. The rearrangement links TRBV27 to TRBJ1-6, with 9 bases fitting TRBD1. The CDR3 is 15 residues long. From germline, CDR1 is MNHEY and CDR2 SMNVEV (reference sequence). The V and J ends lost 2 bases and 9 bases, in that order; junction bases with no gene match: 5.